These 19 T cell receptor beta chains originate from one sample sequenced in a study of blood T cell repertoires in COVID-19. TCRdb's table, derived via immunoSEQ multiplex PCR, lists solely in-frame clones and lacks some. The table shows approximately 290,000 clones, with approximately 86% occurring only once. The sample comprised peripheral blood. The receptors originated from a human donor with COVID-19, enrolled during active disease. The donor label of this sample is uncertain.

The chain uses TRBV9 and TRBJ1-3; 9 nucleotides line up with TRBD1. Germline-derived CDR1 and CDR2 are SGDLS and YYNGEE. The CDR3 has 15 amino acids. The V gene end was trimmed by 2 bases and the J gene end by 2 bases; junction bases not matched to a gene: 2. The CDR3 reads CASSVRTGAGNTIYF. The DNA for the CDR3 is TGTGCCAGCAGCGTCCGGACAGGGGCTGGAAACACCATATATTTT. Full variable domain (outside the CDR3, taken from reference TRBV9 and TRBJ1-3): DSGVTQTPKHLITATGQRVTLRCSPRSGDLSVYWYQQSLDQGLQFLIQYYNGEERAKGNILERFSAQQFPDLHSELNLSSLELGDSALYFCASSVRTGAGNTIYFGEGSWLTVV.

This chain connects TRBV28 to TRBJ2-5; 7 positions agree with TRBD2. The CDR3 loop spans 13 amino acids. CDR1 is MDHEN, CDR2 SYDVKM, per germline. The V segment lost 7 bases and the J segment 2 bases; nucleotides outside the gene matches: 4. The CDR3 DNA reads as TGTGCCAGCAACCGACTAGCTCAAGAGACCCAGTACTTC. This translates into CASNRLAQETQYF.

This chain joins TRBV10-3 and TRBJ2-7; 15 bases agree with TRBD2. The length of the CDR3 is 16 residues. Unmatched junction bases numbered 3, after V lost 2 bases and J lost 4 bases. The germline V gene has CDR1 ENHRY and CDR2 SYGVKD. The CDR3 sequence is CAISERGTSGRYEQYF. The DNA of the CDR3 is TGTGCCATCAGTGAGAGGGGGACTAGCGGGAGGTACGAGCAGTACTTC.

Remarks on this clone: Other DNA sequences in the same sample also yield this CDR3. The chain combines TRBV6-1 with TRBJ1-5; D gene uncertain. Trimming pared 1 base from V and 0 bases from J, leaving 7 bases between. CDR1 is MNHNS, CDR2 SASEGT, per germline. The CDR3 runs to 15 residues. Here the CDR3 reads CASSEGAYSNQPQHF. CDR3 sequence (DNA): TGTGCCAGCAGTGAAGGTGCCTATAGCAATCAGCCCCAGCATTTT.

This chain links TRBV18 with TRBJ2-3; 10 positions agree with TRBD1. Germline-derived CDR1 and CDR2 are KGHSH and LQKENI. The length of the CDR3 is 17 residues. The ends lost 6 bases at V and 2 bases at J; junction bases unmatched: 11. The CDR3: CASSQQPGQGTTDTQYF. CDR3 DNA sequence: TGTGCCAGCTCCCAACAACCGGGACAGGGGACCACAGATACGCAGTATTTT.

J is TRBJ2-3 and V is TRBV9, with 7 positions matching TRBD2. Germline V gene lookup returns CDR1 SGDLS and CDR2 YYNGEE. The CDR3 is 16 amino acids. V lost 0 bases and J lost 0; bases outside the gene matches: 4. CDR3 sequence reads: CASSVGSGLSTDTQYF. The CDR3 nucleotides are TGTGCCAGCAGCGTAGGTAGCGGGCTTAGCACAGATACGCAGTATTTT.

The V and J genes are TRBV3-1 (or the pseudogene TRBV3-2) and TRBJ1-5; the D gene is possibly TRBD1 (6 bases). The CDR3 totals 13 residues. Germline values: CDR1 LGHDT, CDR2 YNNKEL (reference sequence). The germline V and J ends were trimmed by 2 bases and 7 bases, with 9 bases remaining between them. The CDR3: CASSQNREQPQHF. The DNA for the CDR3 is TGTGCCAGCAGCCAAAACAGGGAGCAGCCCCAGCATTTT.

The chain is built from TRBV2 and TRBJ2-5, with 10 positions matching TRBD2. The CDR3 extends over 14 amino acids. Germline V CDR1 and CDR2: SNHLY, FYNNEI. The V and J ends lost 7 bases and 4 bases, in that order; junction bases with no gene match: 6. CDR3 coding DNA: TGTGCCAGCATCACACTAGCGGGAAGAGAGACCCAGTACTTC. This encodes CASITLAGRETQYF.

The chain couples TRBV14 to TRBJ2-5; the D gene is possibly TRBD1 (5 bases). The germline CDR1 and CDR2 sequences are SGHDN and FVKESK. The CDR3 is 13 residues long. Trimming shortened V by 4 bases and J by 7 bases, and 13 bases separated the two germline ends. CDR3 region: CASSPDISRTQYF. The CDR3 coding sequence is TGTGCCAGCAGCCCGGACATAAGTCGGACCCAGTACTTC.

The chain is built from TRBV10-1 and TRBJ2-1; TRBD2 matches 9 bases. Per germline, CDR1 WNHNN and CDR2 SYGVQD (reference sequence). V lost 6 bases, J lost 5 bases, and 8 bases stayed unmatched. This CDR3 region has 15 residues. The DNA for the CDR3 is TGCGCCAGCAGAGGGAGCGGGAGGAGAAACAATGAGCAGTTCTTC. Protein: CASRGSGRRNNEQFF.

The J gene is TRBJ2-3, the V gene TRBV3-1 (or the pseudogene TRBV3-2); tentatively, D is TRBD2 (5 bases). This CDR3 spans 15 amino acids. CDR1 is LGHDT and CDR2 is YNNKEL in the germline V gene (reference sequence). Trimming removed 1 base from V and 0 bases from J, with 8 bases in between. CDR3 nucleotide sequence: TGTGCCAGCAGCCAAGGGAGGCGGAGCACAGATACGCAGTATTTT. As protein: CASSQGRRSTDTQYF.

This clone has only one observation. Other nucleotide sequences in the sample specify the same CDR3. This chain connects TRBV3-1 (or the pseudogene TRBV3-2) to TRBJ1-3; D is unresolved. This CDR3 is 14 amino acids long. Germline values: CDR1 LGHDT, CDR2 YNNKEL (reference sequence). Trimming pared 1 base from V and 0 bases from J, leaving 4 bases between. The DNA of the CDR3 is TGTGCCAGCAGCCAAGCCCGCTCTGGAAACACCATATATTTT. This encodes CASSQARSGNTIYF.

Here the CDR3 DNA reads TGTGCCAGCAGTGGCCTATTGGCAGGGGGCGGTGCCCCCGACGAGCAGTACTTC. As protein: CASSGLLAGGGAPDEQYF. The chain carries TRBV25-1 and TRBJ2-7; TRBD1 aligns across 8 bases. The J segment lost 5 bases and the V segment lost 4 bases, leaving 19 bases of the junction unmatched. The CDR3 is 18 amino acids. CDR1 and CDR2 (germline): MGHDK, SYGVNS.

V and J are TRBV11-3 and TRBJ2-7; possibly TRBD1 for D (5 bases). V was pared by 4 bases and J by 2 bases, with 12 bases between. The CDR3 contains 14 residues. The germline V gene has CDR1 SGHNT and CDR2 YENEEA. This chain's CDR3 is CASSSPDRAYEQYF. The CDR3 nucleotides read TGTGCCAGCAGCTCTCCCGACAGAGCCTACGAGCAGTACTTC.

The chain combines TRBV15 with TRBJ2-5, with D possibly being TRBD2 (6 bases). Germline V gene data show CDR1 as LNHNV and CDR2 as YYDKDF (reference sequence). This CDR3 has 11 amino acids. V dropped 3 bases and J dropped 7 bases, with 6 bases sitting between them. The CDR3: CATSREGTQYF. Here the CDR3 DNA reads TGTGCCACCAGCAGGGAGGGGACCCAGTACTTC.

The chain carries TRBV28 and TRBJ1-2; D may be TRBD1 (5 bases). V was clipped by 7 bases and J by 0 bases, with 18 bases between them. Germline CDR1 is MDHEN and CDR2 is SYDVKM. CDR3 size: 16 residues. CDR3 bases: TGTGCCAGCACCGTGGGGGGACTATCCCCTAACTATGGCTACACCTTC. Translating it yields CASTVGGLSPNYGYTF.

The rearrangement links TRBV6-6 to TRBJ1-6, with 8 nucleotides matching TRBD1. Unmatched junction bases numbered 5, after V lost 0 bases and J lost 7 bases. Germline values: CDR1 MNHNY, CDR2 SVGAGI (reference sequence). The CDR3 is 16 amino acids. CDR3 sequence reads: CASSYSRDRRNSPLHF. Written as DNA, the CDR3 is TGTGCCAGCAGTTACTCGAGGGACAGGAGAAATTCACCCCTCCACTTT.

Note on this clone: Other DNA sequences within the sample encode an identical CDR3. V and J are TRBV28 and TRBJ2-3; D is perhaps TRBD1 (5 bases). The CDR3 covers 15 residues. Germline V gene lookup returns CDR1 MDHEN and CDR2 SYDVKM. Trimming took 5 bases from V and 1 from J, leaving 13 bases between them. CDR3 region: CASSLPSRGTDTQYF. The CDR3 DNA is TGTGCCAGCAGTCTCCCCAGCAGGGGCACAGATACGCAGTATTTT. Full variable domain (rest looked up from reference TRBV28 and TRBJ2-3): DVKVTQSSRYLVKRTGEKVFLECVQDMDHENMFWYRQDPGLGLRLIYFSYDVKMKEKGDIPEGYSVSREKKERFSLILESASTNQTSMYLCASSLPSRGTDTQYFGPGTRLTVL.

The chain links TRBV5-1 to TRBJ2-1, with a tentative D call TRBD1 (6 bases). This CDR3 spans 15 amino acids. V was trimmed by 2 bases and J by 3 bases, leaving 12 bases between them. Germline V gene lookup returns CDR1 SGHRS and CDR2 YFSETQ. CDR3 protein: CASSFTGRDYNEQFF. CDR3 nucleotide sequence: TGCGCCAGCAGCTTCACAGGGCGCGACTACAATGAGCAGTTCTTC.